Following are 4 T cell receptor beta chains from one sample sequenced in a study of beta chain features in type 1 diabetes. Whole-study findings and limits: Shorter TCRB CDR3s, moderately but significantly so, were found in Type 1 diabetes patients in all four CD4+ subsets.

As every portion of the isolated RNA was reverse transcribed, the sequencing read expressed TCRB transcripts. TCRdb keeps only in-frame clones here, not all; method: immunoSEQ multiplex PCR. This table has a few hundred thousand clones, 16% appearing once. No antigen has been assigned to these receptors. The sequenced sample consisted of naive CD4+ T cells from blood. The receptors derive from a man aged 30 to 39 with type 1 diabetes.

The chain combines TRBV27 with TRBJ2-7; no clear D. Trimming stripped 6 bases from V and 2 bases from J, with 11 bases between. This CDR3 spans 13 amino acids. Germline loops: CDR1 MNHEY, CDR2 SMNVEV (reference sequence). As DNA, the CDR3 is TGTGCCAGCAGCCGACTGGTAACCTACGAGCAGTACTTC. The encoded protein is CASSRLVTYEQYF.

In this sample, this clone turned up a few times. V usage is TRBV7-9 and J usage is TRBJ2-4; possible D gene TRBD1, 6 bases. V lost 1 base and J 0 bases, leaving 10 bases between the germline ends. Germline V gene data show CDR1 as SEHNR and CDR2 as FQNEAQ (reference sequence). The CDR3 loop spans 16 amino acids. This CDR3 reads CASSLGQAQAKNIQYF. CDR3 sequence (DNA): TGTGCCAGCAGCTTAGGACAGGCCCAAGCCAAAAACATTCAGTACTTC.

This clone was seen a handful of times. In nucleotides, the CDR3 is TGTGCCACCAGCAGACTCCCGGAGGGGAGAGCGGACTACGAGCAGTACTTC. Translated, it gives CATSRLPEGRADYEQYF. The genes are TRBV15 and TRBJ2-7; perhaps TRBD2 as D (6 bases). CDR3 length equals 17 residues. Germline CDR1 is LNHNV and CDR2 is YYDKDF (reference sequence). The V end was cut by 2 bases, the J end by 3 bases, with 20 bases between.

This clone was seen only a few times. The chain combines TRBV6-5 with TRBJ2-7; 8 bases agree with TRBD1. V lost 6 bases, J lost 1 base, and 5 bases stayed unmatched. Germline V gene sequence: CDR1 MNHEY, CDR2 SVGAGI. The CDR3 extends over 14 amino acids. DNA of the CDR3: TGTGCCAGCAGGAGCAGGGGGCAATCCTACGAGCAGTACTTC. Its protein is CASRSRGQSYEQYF.